A single sample gave rise to the 25 T cell receptor beta chains below, sequenced in a study of TIL therapy for anti-PD-1-resistant metastatic lung cancer. Time point here: pre-treatment sample, taken before nivolumab and TIL therapy. The tumor samples were excised metastases, mostly pleural nodules or supraclavicular lymph nodes. The libraries were made with immunoSEQ v3. Sequencing was performed with immunoSEQ multiplex PCR; in TCRdb, only in-frame clones are kept and a portion is missing. The sample includes 20,000 to 30,000 clones, 63% of them seen just once. The sequencing here drew on tumor tissue, taken at baseline. These receptors were taken from a woman between 25 and 85 years old with non-small cell lung cancer.

This clone was counted between two and nine times. As DNA, the CDR3 is TGTGCCAGCAGCTCCAAGGATACCTACGAGCAGTACTTC. The encoded protein is CASSSKDTYEQYF. The genes are TRBV5-8 and TRBJ2-7; no clear D gene. V lost 3 bases to trimming and J lost 2 bases, with 9 bases between them. CDR1 is SGHTS and CDR2 is YDEGEE in the germline V gene. This CDR3 is 13 amino acids long.

V gene TRBV19 combines with J gene TRBJ1-1; maybe TRBD1 (5 bases). The CDR3 is 13 amino acids. Per germline, CDR1 LNHDA and CDR2 SQIVND (reference sequence). Trimming pared 3 bases from V and 1 base from J, leaving 6 bases between. The CDR3 DNA follows: TGTGCCAGTAGTATTCAGGGGAACACTGAAGCTTTCTTT. Protein sequence: CASSIQGNTEAFF.

The chain recombines TRBV30 with TRBJ2-7; TRBD1 matches at 7 bases. CDR3 size: 22 residues. V dropped 3 bases and J dropped 2; count of bases not matched to a gene: 31. In germline, CDR1 is GTSNPN, CDR2 SVGIG (reference sequence). In DNA form, the CDR3 reads TGTGCCTGGAGGGGGGTATGGACAGGAGACTACCTACGAGCAGTCGACACCTACGAGCAGTACTTC. Protein: CAWRGVWTGDYLRAVDTYEQYF.

The J gene is TRBJ1-3, the V gene TRBV6-1; tentative D call: TRBD1 (5 bases). With 3 bases removed from V and 4 bases from J, the gap between germline ends came to 10 bases. This CDR3 comprises 14 residues. CDR1 MNHNS and CDR2 SASEGT come from the germline V gene. The DNA for the CDR3 is TGTGCCAGCAGTGACAGGGATGGCGGAAACACCATATATTTT. Translation gives CASSDRDGGNTIYF.

Only a few counts were recorded for this clone. CDR3: CASSQVGYEQYF. DNA for the CDR3: TGCGCCAGCAGCCAAGTAGGTTACGAGCAGTACTTC. The chain joins TRBV4-1 to TRBJ2-7; D remains ambiguous. CDR1 is MGHRA and CDR2 is YSYEKL in the germline V gene. The CDR3 is 12 residues long. The V end was cut by 1 base, the J end by 4 bases, with 5 bases between.

The chain has TRBV10-2 and TRBJ2-3; the D gene could be TRBD1 or TRBD2 (6 bases each). CDR3 size: 14 residues. Per germline, CDR1 WSHSY and CDR2 SAAADI. Trimming removed 7 bases at V and 4 bases at J, with 15 bases between. In nucleotides, the CDR3 is TGCGCCAGCACCGCGGCCGGGGGCGCAGATACGCAGTATTTT. Its translation is CASTAAGGADTQYF.

This chain joins TRBV2 and TRBJ2-3; 10 nucleotides agree with TRBD2. The V gene's germline CDR1 is SNHLY and CDR2 FYNNEI. This CDR3 spans 18 amino acids. Trimming removed 5 bases from V and 0 bases from J; junction bases left unmatched: 11. This CDR3 is CASSPRVSGRTSTDTQYF. In DNA, the CDR3 is TGTGCCAGCAGTCCAAGGGTTAGCGGGAGGACTAGCACAGATACGCAGTATTTT.

V is TRBV2 and J is TRBJ1-1; D unresolved. The CDR3 consists of 13 residues. In germline, CDR1 is SNHLY, CDR2 FYNNEI. V lost 6 bases and J lost 1, with 9 bases in between. The CDR3 protein is CASSPRGNTEAFF. CDR3 in DNA: TGTGCCAGCAGCCCCCGGGGGAACACTGAAGCTTTCTTT.

The chain recombines TRBV19 with TRBJ2-5, with 12 bases lining up with TRBD2. With 4 bases clipped from V and 5 bases from J, the junction kept 8 bases outside the gene matches. The CDR3 runs to 16 residues. In germline, CDR1 is LNHDA, CDR2 SQIVND (reference sequence). The CDR3 DNA follows: TGTGCCAGTAGTAGCTTGACTAGCGGGAGTTTGGAGACCCAGTACTTC. Translation gives CASSSLTSGSLETQYF.

The rearrangement joins TRBV7-6 to TRBJ2-1; 13 positions agree with TRBD2. J gave up 10 bases and V 5 bases, and 5 bases lay outside the gene matches. The CDR3 contains 14 residues. Germline V CDR1 and CDR2: SGHVS, FNYEAQ. The CDR3 sequence is CASSLKTSGREQFF. The CDR3 DNA follows: TGTGCCAGCAGCCTCAAGACTAGCGGGAGGGAGCAGTTCTTC.

Only a few counts were recorded for this clone. The chain joins TRBV10-3 to TRBJ1-1; D unclear. Germline V gene lookup returns CDR1 ENHRY and CDR2 SYGVKD. The CDR3 spans 12 residues. Trimming shortened V by 4 bases and J by 3 bases, and 6 bases separated the two germline ends. This CDR3 is CAISGGHTEAFF. In DNA form, the CDR3 reads TGTGCCATCAGTGGCGGACACACTGAAGCTTTCTTT.

This clone was counted once. The chain combines TRBV6-6 with TRBJ2-1; 13 bases are a match to TRBD2. Unmatched junction bases numbered 1, after V lost 8 bases and J lost 3 bases. Germline CDR1 MNHNY, CDR2 SVGAGI (reference sequence). The CDR3 has 14 amino acids. The CDR3 sequence: CASRTSGGYNEQFF. In DNA, the CDR3 is TGTGCCAGCCGGACTAGCGGGGGCTACAATGAGCAGTTCTTC.

This chain uses TRBV6-5 with TRBJ2-3; D unclear. Germline lookup yields CDR1 MNHEY and CDR2 SVGAGI. The CDR3 has 12 residues. V lost 2 bases and J 6 bases, leaving 6 bases between the germline ends. CDR3 loop: CASSYVGDTQYF. The DNA for the CDR3 is TGTGCCAGCAGTTACGTGGGGGATACGCAGTATTTT.

This clone was detected only a few times. The chain uses TRBV14 and TRBJ2-1; weak D call: TRBD1 (6 bases). Germline V gene sequence: CDR1 SGHDN, CDR2 FVKESK. V shed 4 bases and J shed 0 bases, with 10 bases lying between them. This CDR3 spans 15 amino acids. CDR3 loop: CASSLQGTSYNEQFF. The CDR3 DNA is TGTGCCAGCAGCCTACAGGGAACCTCCTACAATGAGCAGTTCTTC.

V is TRBV29-1 and J is TRBJ2-2, with a weak D call TRBD2 (6 bases). Trimming pared 3 bases from V and 6 bases from J, leaving 11 bases between. From germline, CDR1 is SQVTM and CDR2 ANQGSEA. This CDR3 region has 13 residues. The CDR3 coding sequence is TGCAGCGTTGAGGGGAGGAGACCCGGGGAGCTGTTTTTT. It specifies CSVEGRRPGELFF.

The chain carries TRBV2 and TRBJ2-7; D is possibly TRBD1 (5 bases). Germline values: CDR1 SNHLY, CDR2 FYNNEI. Trimming took off 0 bases at V and 8 bases at J, with 11 bases between the two ends. CDR3 size: 13 residues. Here the CDR3 DNA reads TGTGCCAGCAGTGAAGCGTACAGGATTCAGCAGTACTTC. Its protein product is CASSEAYRIQQYF.

The V and J genes are TRBV7-9 and TRBJ2-7; 9 nucleotides match TRBD1. The J segment lost 5 bases and the V segment lost 1 base, leaving 6 bases of the junction unmatched. CDR1 is SEHNR, CDR2 FQNEAQ, per germline (reference sequence). The CDR3 spans 15 residues. In DNA form, the CDR3 reads TGTGCCAGCAGCTTAGGTGACAGGGGGAAGCACGAGCAGTACTTC. It translates to CASSLGDRGKHEQYF.

The chain couples TRBV4-1 to TRBJ1-2; D is uncertain. The germline V gene encodes CDR1 MGHRA and CDR2 YSYEKL. This CDR3 is built from 16 residues. The germline V and J ends were trimmed by 5 bases and 4 bases, with 20 bases remaining between them. CDR3 in amino acids: CASSRPINRKTYGYTF. The CDR3 region has the DNA TGCGCCAGCAGCAGACCAATCAACCGAAAGACCTATGGCTACACCTTC.

The chain is built from TRBV6-5 and TRBJ1-2; the D gene is possibly TRBD1 (5 bases). The CDR3 contains 14 residues. The germline V gene has CDR1 MNHEY and CDR2 SVGAGI. V lost 6 bases and J 6 bases, leaving 17 bases between the germline ends. The CDR3 coding sequence is TGTGCCAGCAGCCCCCAGGGTCAGAACCATGGCTACACCTTC. Translation gives CASSPQGQNHGYTF.

This rearrangement joins TRBV5-1 to TRBJ2-3; D is unresolved. The CDR3 sequence is 14 residues long. V was trimmed by 1 base and J by 3 bases, leaving 9 bases between them. The V gene's germline CDR1 is SGHRS and CDR2 YFSETQ. The CDR3 DNA follows: TGCGCCAGCAGCTTGTTACCCGTGACAGATACGCAGTATTTT. It codes for CASSLLPVTDTQYF.

CDR3 residues: CASSSGFEAFF. The CDR3 region has the DNA TGTGCCAGCAGCTCCGGATTCGAAGCTTTCTTT. V gene TRBV6-6 combines with J gene TRBJ1-1; D is ambiguous. In germline, CDR1 is MNHNY, CDR2 SVGAGI (reference sequence). V lost 6 bases and J 8 bases, leaving 10 bases between the germline ends. The CDR3 has 11 amino acids.

The chain is built from TRBV6-5 and TRBJ2-7; 9 bases fit TRBD2. The CDR3 is 15 residues long. The V and J ends lost 6 bases and 3 bases, in that order; junction bases with no gene match: 9. Germline V gene sequence: CDR1 MNHEY, CDR2 SVGAGI. Here the CDR3 DNA reads TGTGCCAGCAGGATCATAGCGGGAGTGTACTACGAGCAGTACTTC. Amino acid sequence: CASRIIAGVYYEQYF.

This chain uses TRBV19 with TRBJ2-2; D is ambiguous. The CDR3 totals 14 residues. The V gene's germline CDR1 is LNHDA and CDR2 SQIVND (reference sequence). Trimming removed 2 bases at V and 2 bases at J, with 6 bases between. The DNA of the CDR3 is TGTGCCAGTAGTATACGGATAAACACCGGGGAGCTGTTTTTT. Amino acids: CASSIRINTGELFF.

V gene TRBV19 combines with J gene TRBJ1-1; 7 positions agree with TRBD1. The CDR3 consists of 13 residues. Germline loops: CDR1 LNHDA, CDR2 SQIVND (reference sequence). Germline trimming cut 7 bases from V and 3 bases from J; bases unmatched to any gene: 5. CDR3 in amino acids: CASKGGGDTEAFF. DNA of the CDR3: TGTGCCAGTAAAGGAGGGGGCGACACTGAAGCTTTCTTT.

The genes are TRBV2 and TRBJ2-3; tentatively, D is TRBD1 or TRBD2 (5 bases each). CDR1 SNHLY and CDR2 FYNNEI come from the germline V gene. The CDR3 totals 16 residues. The germline V and J ends were trimmed by 5 bases and 0 bases, with 15 bases remaining between them. This CDR3 is CASSSGPTASTDTQYF. As DNA, the CDR3 is TGTGCCAGCAGTTCGGGGCCGACCGCTAGCACAGATACGCAGTATTTT.